This T cell receptor (beta chain) was recovered during a study of beta chain features in type 1 diabetes. For the study at large: No age, gender or cell yield differences were seen between patients and healthy donors.

Every bit of the isolated RNA underwent reverse transcription, so sequencing read expressed TCRB transcripts. The data were produced by immunoSEQ multiplex PCR, yet TCRdb's version contains in-frame clones alone and is incomplete. The sample carries fewer than 350,000 clones, 15% to 20% recorded once. The sequenced sample consisted of naive CD4+ T cells from blood. This clonotype was obtained from a woman in her late teens or twenties in good health.

CDR3 sequence (DNA): TGCGCCAGCAGCCAAGTCTTCATACAAACTAACTATGGCTACACCTTC. Translation: CASSQVFIQTNYGYTF. This chain links TRBV4-1 with TRBJ1-2; D call uncertain. Germline values: CDR1 MGHRA, CDR2 YSYEKL. V was shortened by 1 base and J by 0 bases, with 12 bases between the two germline ends. CDR3 length: 16 amino acids.